Shown below are 14 T cell receptor beta chains from a single sample sequenced in a study of spatial heterogeneity in lung cancer. TCRdb reprocessed the 5' RACE reads with MiXCR, giving one entry per CDR3 protein. The sample includes fewer than 150,000 distinct CDR3 sequences, 11% seen only once; the top ten take roughly 24%. Time point of the sample: blood at routine non-recurrence follow-up after resection. The material sequenced was PBMCs, taken at follow-up. Receptor source: a female donor with early-stage non-small cell lung cancer.

The sample holds a few counts of this clonotype. The J gene is TRBJ1-1, the V gene TRBV29-1; D is ambiguous. V was pared by 5 bases and J by 1 base, with 14 bases between. CDR1 SQVTM and CDR2 ANQGSEA come from the germline V gene. This CDR3 is built from 14 residues. CDR3 in DNA: TGCAGCGTTAACCGACCAAAGGCGAACACTGAAGCTTTCTTT. This gives the protein CSVNRPKANTEAFF.

The rearrangement uses TRBV19 and TRBJ1-5, with D possibly matching TRBD1 (6 bases). V was pared by 5 bases and J by 5 bases, with 13 bases between. The germline V gene encodes CDR1 LNHDA and CDR2 SQIVND (reference sequence). This CDR3 contains 14 residues. In DNA, the CDR3 is TGTGCCAGTAGTTATTTGGGGGCTGATCAGCCCCAGCATTTT. Its protein product is CASSYLGADQPQHF.

This clonotype was counted at least ten times. The chain links TRBV11-1 to TRBJ2-1; no clear D. Trimming stripped 3 bases from V and 0 bases from J, with 9 bases between. The CDR3 consists of 15 residues. The V gene's germline CDR1 is SGHAT and CDR2 FQDESV (reference sequence). In DNA, the CDR3 is TGTGCCAGCAGCTTGGAGCGTTACTCCTACAATGAGCAGTTCTTC. Protein: CASSLERYSYNEQFF.

The V and J genes are TRBV2 and TRBJ1-1; D remains unclear. Per germline, CDR1 SNHLY and CDR2 FYNNEI. Trimming took 7 bases from V and 5 from J, leaving 20 bases between them. There are 15 residues in the CDR3. CDR3 nucleotide sequence: TGTGCCAGCAACCGGGAGAGCAGGTTTGTGACTGAAGCTTTCTTT. Translating it yields CASNRESRFVTEAFF.

The J gene is TRBJ2-3, the V gene TRBV19; 7 bases line up with TRBD2. Germline V gene sequence: CDR1 LNHDA, CDR2 SQIVND (reference sequence). CDR3 length: 16 residues. The J segment lost 3 bases and the V segment lost 1 base, leaving 7 bases of the junction unmatched. The CDR3: CASSIARGRGTDTQYF. Written as DNA, the CDR3 is TGTGCCAGTAGTATAGCCCGCGGGAGAGGTACAGATACGCAGTATTTT.

V usage is TRBV27 and J usage is TRBJ2-2; maybe TRBD1 (5 bases). CDR3 length: 15 amino acids. V was cut by 3 bases and J by 1 base, with 9 bases left in between. Germline V CDR1 and CDR2: MNHEY, SMNVEV (reference sequence). The CDR3, as DNA: TGTGCCAGCAGTTTTTGGGGCAGGAACACCGGGGAGCTGTTTTTT. This encodes CASSFWGRNTGELFF.

There are a few counts of this clonotype. This sequence joins TRBV10-3 and TRBJ1-2; the D is unclear. The CDR3 contains 14 residues. V was cut by 3 bases and J by 2 bases, with 10 bases left in between. Germline values: CDR1 ENHRY, CDR2 SYGVKD. In nucleotides, the CDR3 is TGTGCCATCAGTGATCGAGGCGCCAACTATGGCTACACCTTC. The encoded protein is CAISDRGANYGYTF.

The J gene is TRBJ1-3, the V gene TRBV5-1; 7 bases agree with TRBD1. The CDR3 runs 15 residues. The germline V gene has CDR1 SGHRS and CDR2 YFSETQ. Germline trimming cut 0 bases from V and 5 bases from J; bases unmatched to any gene: 5. The CDR3 coding sequence is TGCGCCAGCAGCTTGGGACAGGGTTTCAGAAACACCATATATTTT. Encoded protein: CASSLGQGFRNTIYF.

This clonotype showed up just a few times. The chain employs TRBV11-3 and TRBJ2-3; D is ambiguous. This CDR3 comprises 12 residues. Trimming stripped 1 base from V and 7 bases from J, with 6 bases between. CDR1 is SGHNT and CDR2 is YENEEA in the germline V gene. Here the CDR3 reads CASSLALNTQYF. In DNA, the CDR3 is TGTGCCAGCAGCTTAGCTCTAAATACGCAGTATTTT.

This clonotype came up a few times. This rearrangement joins TRBV7-2 to TRBJ2-1; the D gene is possibly TRBD2 (6 bases). This CDR3 has 15 amino acids. Germline CDR1 SGHTA, CDR2 FQGNSA. The V end lost 5 bases, the J end lost 2 bases, and 13 bases lay between the germline ends. CDR3 nucleotide sequence: TGTGCCAGCAGCCTCGGGAGTCGGACCTACAATGAGCAGTTCTTC. Its protein is CASSLGSRTYNEQFF.

This clonotype has a handful of counts. This chain links TRBV20-1 with TRBJ1-2; D gene ambiguous. V gave up 3 bases and J gave up 4 bases, with 18 bases separating them. Per germline, CDR1 DFQATT and CDR2 SNEGSKA (reference sequence). CDR3 length: 15 amino acids. This chain's CDR3 is CSARVRSEVGYGYTF. In nucleotides, the CDR3 is TGCAGTGCTAGGGTTCGGAGCGAGGTGGGCTATGGCTACACCTTC.

This clonotype was picked up many times. The rearrangement joins TRBV12-3 or TRBV12-4 to TRBJ2-3; 11 bases match TRBD2. This CDR3 has 17 amino acids. V lost 4 bases and J lost 6; bases outside the gene matches: 12. The CDR3 region has the DNA TGTGCCAGCAGTTCGGGACTAGCGGTCCGAGGAGGTGATACGCAGTATTTT. It codes for CASSSGLAVRGGDTQYF.

This clonotype was recorded a few times. This sequence joins TRBV21-1 and TRBJ2-7; the listed D gene, TRBD1, was not tested against the DNA. TRBV21-1 is a pseudogene. There are 15 residues in the CDR3. CDR3 sequence (DNA): TGTGCCAGCAGCACACACACGGGAACGGACAACGAGCAGTACGTC. Encoded protein: CASSTHTGTDNEQYV.

In this sample, this clonotype turned up a few times. V usage is TRBV14 and J usage is TRBJ1-1; a weak D match, TRBD1 (5 bases). The CDR3 length is 14 residues. Germline values: CDR1 SGHDN, CDR2 FVKESK. Trimming left V 2 bases short and J 4 bases short, with 11 bases between. CDR3: CASSQQGWGTEAFF. The CDR3 nucleotides read TGTGCCAGCAGCCAACAGGGTTGGGGCACTGAAGCTTTCTTT.